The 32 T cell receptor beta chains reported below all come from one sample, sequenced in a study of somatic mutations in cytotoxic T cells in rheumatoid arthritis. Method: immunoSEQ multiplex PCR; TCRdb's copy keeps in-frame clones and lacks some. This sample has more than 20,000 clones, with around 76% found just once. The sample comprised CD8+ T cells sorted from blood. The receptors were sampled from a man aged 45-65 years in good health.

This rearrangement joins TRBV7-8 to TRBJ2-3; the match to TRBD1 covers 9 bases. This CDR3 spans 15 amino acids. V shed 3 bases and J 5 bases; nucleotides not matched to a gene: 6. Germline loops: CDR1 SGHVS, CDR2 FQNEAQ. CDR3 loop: CASSFRDRVLDTQYF. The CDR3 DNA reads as TGTGCCAGCAGCTTCCGGGACAGGGTGTTAGATACGCAGTATTTT.

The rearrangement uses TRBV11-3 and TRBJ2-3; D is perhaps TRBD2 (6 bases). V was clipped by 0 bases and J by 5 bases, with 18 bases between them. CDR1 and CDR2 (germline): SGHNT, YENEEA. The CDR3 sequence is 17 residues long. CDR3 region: CASSLDPLREGVDTQYF. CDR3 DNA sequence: TGTGCCAGCAGCTTAGATCCTTTGCGGGAAGGGGTAGATACGCAGTATTTT.

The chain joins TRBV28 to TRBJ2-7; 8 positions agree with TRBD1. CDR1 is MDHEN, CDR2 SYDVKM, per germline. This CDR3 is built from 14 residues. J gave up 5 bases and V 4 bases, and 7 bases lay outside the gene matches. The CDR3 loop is CASSYDRGSDEQYV. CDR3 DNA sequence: TGTGCCAGCAGTTATGACAGGGGATCCGACGAGCAGTACGTC.

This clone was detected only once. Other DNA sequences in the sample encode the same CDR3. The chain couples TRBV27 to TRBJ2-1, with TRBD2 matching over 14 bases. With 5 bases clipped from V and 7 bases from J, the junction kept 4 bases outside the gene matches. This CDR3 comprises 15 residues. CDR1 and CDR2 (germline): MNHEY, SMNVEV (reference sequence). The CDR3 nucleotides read TGTGCCAGCAGTCTCGGGACTAGCGGGAGTAATGAGCAGTTCTTC. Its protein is CASSLGTSGSNEQFF.

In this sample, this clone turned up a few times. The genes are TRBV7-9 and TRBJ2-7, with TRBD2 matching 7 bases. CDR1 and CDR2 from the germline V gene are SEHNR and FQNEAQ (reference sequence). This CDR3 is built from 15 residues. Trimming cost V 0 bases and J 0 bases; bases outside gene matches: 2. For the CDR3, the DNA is TGTGCCAGCAGCTTAGCGGGAGGGAGCTCCTACGAGCAGTACTTC. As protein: CASSLAGGSSYEQYF.

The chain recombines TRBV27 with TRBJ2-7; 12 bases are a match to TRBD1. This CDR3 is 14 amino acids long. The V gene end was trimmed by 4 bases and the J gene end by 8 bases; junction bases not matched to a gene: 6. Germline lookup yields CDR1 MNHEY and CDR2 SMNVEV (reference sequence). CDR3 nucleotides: TGTGCCAGCAGTTCAGGGACAGGGGGCGCGCAGCAGTACTTC. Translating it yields CASSSGTGGAQQYF.

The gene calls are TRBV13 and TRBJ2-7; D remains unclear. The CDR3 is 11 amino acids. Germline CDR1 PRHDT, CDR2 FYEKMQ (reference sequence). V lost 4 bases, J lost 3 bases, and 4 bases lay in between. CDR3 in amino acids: CASSSSYEQYF. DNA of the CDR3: TGTGCCAGCAGCTCGAGCTACGAGCAGTACTTC.

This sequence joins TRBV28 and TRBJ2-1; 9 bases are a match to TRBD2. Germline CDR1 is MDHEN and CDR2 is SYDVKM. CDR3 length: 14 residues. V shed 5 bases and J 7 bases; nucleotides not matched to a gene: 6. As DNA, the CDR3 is TGTGCCAGCAGTCCTAGCGGGATCTTGAATGAGCAGTTCTTC. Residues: CASSPSGILNEQFF.

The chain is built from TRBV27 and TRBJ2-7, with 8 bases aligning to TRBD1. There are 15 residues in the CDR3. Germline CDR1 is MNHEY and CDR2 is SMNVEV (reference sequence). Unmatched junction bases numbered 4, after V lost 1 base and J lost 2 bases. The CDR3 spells CASSLYDRGPYEQYF. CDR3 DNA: TGTGCCAGCAGTTTATACGACAGGGGCCCCTACGAGCAGTACTTC.

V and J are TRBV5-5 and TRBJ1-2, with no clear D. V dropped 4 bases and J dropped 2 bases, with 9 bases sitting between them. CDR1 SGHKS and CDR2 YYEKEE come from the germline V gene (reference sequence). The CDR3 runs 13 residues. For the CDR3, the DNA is TGTGCCAGCAGCGTTGACCTAAACTATGGCTACACCTTC. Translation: CASSVDLNYGYTF.

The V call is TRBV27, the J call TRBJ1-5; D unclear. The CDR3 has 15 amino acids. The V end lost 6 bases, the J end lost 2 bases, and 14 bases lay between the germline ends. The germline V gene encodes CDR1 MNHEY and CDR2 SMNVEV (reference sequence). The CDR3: CASSIGSKGNQPQHF. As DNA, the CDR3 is TGTGCCAGCAGCATAGGGTCTAAGGGCAATCAGCCCCAGCATTTT.

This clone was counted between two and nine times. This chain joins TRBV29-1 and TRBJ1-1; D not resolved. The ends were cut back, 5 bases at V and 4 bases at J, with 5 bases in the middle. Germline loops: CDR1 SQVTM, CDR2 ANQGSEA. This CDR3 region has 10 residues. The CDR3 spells CSVMVTEAFF. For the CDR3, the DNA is TGCAGCGTTATGGTCACTGAAGCTTTCTTT.

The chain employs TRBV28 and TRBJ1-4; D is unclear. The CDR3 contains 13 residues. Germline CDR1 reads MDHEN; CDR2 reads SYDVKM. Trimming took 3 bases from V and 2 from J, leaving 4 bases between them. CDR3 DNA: TGTGCCAGCAGTTTGGTCACTAATGAAAAACTGTTTTTT. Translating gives CASSLVTNEKLFF.

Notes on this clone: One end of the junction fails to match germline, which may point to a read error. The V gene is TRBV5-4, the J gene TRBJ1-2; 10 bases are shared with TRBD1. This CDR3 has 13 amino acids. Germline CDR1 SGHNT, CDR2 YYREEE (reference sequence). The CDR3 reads CASSLRQGADNAF. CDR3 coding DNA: TGTGCCAGCAGCCTACGACAGGGGGCTGATAATGCCTTC.

The CDR3 DNA sequence: TGTGCCAGCAGTGAACCGAAAATGAACACTGAAGCTTTCTTT. It translates to CASSEPKMNTEAFF. The rearrangement joins TRBV2 to TRBJ1-1; D not certain. The CDR3 loop spans 14 amino acids. Trimming took 2 bases from V and 0 from J, leaving 7 bases between them. Germline CDR1 SNHLY, CDR2 FYNNEI.

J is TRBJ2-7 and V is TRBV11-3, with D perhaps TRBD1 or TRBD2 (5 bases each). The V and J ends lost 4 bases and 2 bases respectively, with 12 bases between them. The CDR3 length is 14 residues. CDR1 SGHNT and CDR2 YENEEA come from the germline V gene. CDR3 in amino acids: CASSSGRGAYEQYF. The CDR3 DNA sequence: TGTGCCAGCAGCTCGGGACGGGGAGCCTACGAGCAGTACTTC.

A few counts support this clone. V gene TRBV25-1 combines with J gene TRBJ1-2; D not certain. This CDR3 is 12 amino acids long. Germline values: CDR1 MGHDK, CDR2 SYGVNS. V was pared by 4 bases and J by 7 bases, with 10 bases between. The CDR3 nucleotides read TGTGCCAGCAGTGTAGACATGGCTGGCTACACCTTC. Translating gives CASSVDMAGYTF.

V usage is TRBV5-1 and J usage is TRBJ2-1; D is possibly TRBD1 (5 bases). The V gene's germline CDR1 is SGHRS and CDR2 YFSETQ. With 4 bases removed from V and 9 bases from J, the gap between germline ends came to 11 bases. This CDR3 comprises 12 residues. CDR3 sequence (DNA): TGCGCCAGCAGCACCCACAGGCGTGAGCAGTTCTTC. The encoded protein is CASSTHRREQFF. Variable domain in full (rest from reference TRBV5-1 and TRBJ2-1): KAGVTQTPRYLIKTRGQQVTLSCSPISGHRSVSWYQQTPGQGLQFLFEYFSETQRNKGNFPGRFSGRQFSNSRSEMNVSTLELGDSALYLCASSTHRREQFFGPGTRLTVL.

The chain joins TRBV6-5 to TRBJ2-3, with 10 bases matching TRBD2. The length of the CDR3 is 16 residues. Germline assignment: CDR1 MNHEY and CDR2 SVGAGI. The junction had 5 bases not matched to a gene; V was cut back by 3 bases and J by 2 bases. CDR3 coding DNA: TGTGCCAGCAGTTATTCGCTAGCGGGAGACACAGATACGCAGTATTTT. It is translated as CASSYSLAGDTDTQYF.

Here the CDR3 DNA reads TGTGCCAGCAGTTGGATGGACAACACTGAAGCTTTCTTT. The encoded protein is CASSWMDNTEAFF. This chain uses TRBV25-1 with TRBJ1-1; D is unresolved. The V end was cut by 5 bases, the J end by 2 bases, with 9 bases between. The CDR3 runs 13 residues. Germline V gives CDR1 MGHDK, CDR2 SYGVNS. The complete variable domain, with remaining parts taken from reference TRBV25-1 and TRBJ1-1, reads EADIYQTPRYLVIGTGKKITLECSQTMGHDKMYWYQQDPGMELHLIHYSYGVNSTEKGDLSSESTVSRIRTEHFPLTLESARPSHTSQYLCASSWMDNTEAFFGQGTRLTVV.

This chain's CDR3 is CASSFFPGTRSVLEQFF. The CDR3 nucleotides read TGTGCCAGCAGTTTCTTTCCCGGGACTAGGTCAGTCCTTGAGCAGTTCTTC. V is TRBV27 and J is TRBJ2-1; 8 bases are a match to TRBD2. This CDR3 region has 17 residues. V dropped 3 bases and J dropped 9; count of bases not matched to a gene: 16. Germline-derived CDR1 and CDR2 are MNHEY and SMNVEV (reference sequence).

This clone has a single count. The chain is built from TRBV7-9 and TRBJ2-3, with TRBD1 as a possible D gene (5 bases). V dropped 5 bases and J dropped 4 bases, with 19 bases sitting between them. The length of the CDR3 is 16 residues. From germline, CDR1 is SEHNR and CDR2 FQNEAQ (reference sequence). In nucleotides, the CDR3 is TGTGCCAGCAGCACTTGGGAACATGCACAGGCAGATACGCAGTATTTT. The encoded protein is CASSTWEHAQADTQYF.

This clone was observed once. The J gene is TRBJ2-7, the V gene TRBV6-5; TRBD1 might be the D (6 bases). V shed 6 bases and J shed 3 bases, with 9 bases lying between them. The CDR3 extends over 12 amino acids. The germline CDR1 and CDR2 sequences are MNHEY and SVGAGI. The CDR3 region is CASSIRGYEQYF. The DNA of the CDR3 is TGTGCCAGCAGCATCAGGGGCTACGAGCAGTACTTC.

CDR3 residues: CASSPDRGRYGYTF. In DNA form, the CDR3 reads TGTGCCAGCAGTCCCGACAGGGGGCGTTATGGCTACACCTTC. The chain is built from TRBV27 and TRBJ1-2, with 10 positions matching TRBD1. Germline V gene data show CDR1 as MNHEY and CDR2 as SMNVEV (reference sequence). The CDR3 extends over 14 amino acids. Trimming removed 5 bases from V and 5 bases from J; junction bases left unmatched: 5.

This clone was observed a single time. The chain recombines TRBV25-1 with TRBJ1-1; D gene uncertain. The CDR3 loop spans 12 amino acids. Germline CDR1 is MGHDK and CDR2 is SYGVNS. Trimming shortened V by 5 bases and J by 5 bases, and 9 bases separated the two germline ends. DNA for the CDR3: TGTGCCAGCAGTACTGGGGAAACTGAAGCTTTCTTT. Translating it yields CASSTGETEAFF.

CDR3 protein: CASSSAGQDANTEAFF. The CDR3, as DNA: TGTGCCAGCAGCTCGGCCGGACAGGACGCGAACACTGAAGCTTTCTTT. The V and J genes are TRBV7-9 and TRBJ1-1, with 7 nucleotides matching TRBD1. This CDR3 has 16 residues. V trimming: 4 bases; J trimming: 1 base; junction bases outside the gene matches: 9. Germline CDR1 and CDR2: SEHNR and FQNEAQ (reference sequence). The whole variable domain, remainder taken from reference TRBV7-9 and TRBJ1-1, is DTGVSQNPRHKITKRGQNVTFRCDPISEHNRLYWYRQTLGQGPEFLTYFQNEAQLEKSRLLSDRFSAERPKGSFSTLEIQRTEQGDSAMYLCASSSAGQDANTEAFFGQGTRLTVV.

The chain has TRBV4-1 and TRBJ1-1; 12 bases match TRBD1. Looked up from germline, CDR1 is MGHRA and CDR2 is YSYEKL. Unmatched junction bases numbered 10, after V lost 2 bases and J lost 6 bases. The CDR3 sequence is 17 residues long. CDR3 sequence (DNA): TGCGCCAGCAGCCAACGGGACAGGGGGCCTCTAGGTTCTGAAGCTTTCTTT. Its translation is CASSQRDRGPLGSEAFF.

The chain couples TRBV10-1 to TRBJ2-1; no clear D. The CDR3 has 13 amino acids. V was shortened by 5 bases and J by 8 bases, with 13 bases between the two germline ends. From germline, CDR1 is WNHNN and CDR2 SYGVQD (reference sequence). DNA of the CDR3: TGCGCCAGCAGTCCGAATCCCCGCGATGAGCAGTTCTTC. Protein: CASSPNPRDEQFF.

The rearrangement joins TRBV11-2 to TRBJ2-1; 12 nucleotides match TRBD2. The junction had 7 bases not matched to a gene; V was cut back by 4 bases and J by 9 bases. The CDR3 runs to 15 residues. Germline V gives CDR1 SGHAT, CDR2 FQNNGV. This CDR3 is CASSSSTSGSIEQFF. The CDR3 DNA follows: TGTGCCAGCAGCTCCTCGACTAGCGGGAGTATTGAGCAGTTCTTC.

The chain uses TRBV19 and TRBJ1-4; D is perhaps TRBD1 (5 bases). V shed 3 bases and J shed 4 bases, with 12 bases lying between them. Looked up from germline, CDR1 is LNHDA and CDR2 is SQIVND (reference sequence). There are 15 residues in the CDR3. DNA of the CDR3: TGTGCCAGTAGTATGTCTGACAGTCTTAATGAAAAACTGTTTTTT. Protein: CASSMSDSLNEKLFF.

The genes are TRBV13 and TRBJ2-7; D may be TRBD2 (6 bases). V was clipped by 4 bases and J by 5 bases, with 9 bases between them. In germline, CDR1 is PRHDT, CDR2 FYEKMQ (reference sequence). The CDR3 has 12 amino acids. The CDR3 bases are TGTGCCAGCAGCTGGGGGGTTGACGAGCAGTACTTC. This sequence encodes CASSWGVDEQYF.

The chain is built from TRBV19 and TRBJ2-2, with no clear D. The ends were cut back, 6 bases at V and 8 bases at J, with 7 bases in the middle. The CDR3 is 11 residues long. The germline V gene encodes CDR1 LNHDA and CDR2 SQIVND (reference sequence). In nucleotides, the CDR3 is TGTGCCAGTAGCACTGCGGGGGAGCTGTTTTTT. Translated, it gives CASSTAGELFF. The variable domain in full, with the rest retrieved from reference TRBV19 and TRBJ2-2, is DGGITQSPKYLFRKEGQNVTLSCEQNLNHDAMYWYRQDPGQGLRLIYYSQIVNDFQKGDIAEGYSVSREKKESFPLTVTSAQKNPTAFYLCASSTAGELFFGEGSRLTVL.